The 6 T cell receptor beta chains listed next were all sequenced from one sample in a study of beta chain features in type 1 diabetes. Isolated RNA was reverse transcribed in full, so expressed TCRB transcripts were sequenced. Sequenced by immunoSEQ multiplex PCR; TCRdb stores in-frame clones only, minus some. The sample contains some 200,000 clones, approximately 10% of which appear only once. Sequencing used central memory CD4+ T cells from blood. These receptors were collected from a man aged 18 to 29 in good health.

This clone was found many times. The J gene is TRBJ2-1, the V gene TRBV4-2; D could derive from TRBD1 or TRBD2 (5 bases each). The germline V gene has CDR1 LGHNA and CDR2 YNFKEQ. V shed 4 bases and J shed 7 bases, with 17 bases lying between them. CDR3 size: 15 residues. CDR3 amino acids: CASSPLGVELNEQFF. DNA of the CDR3: TGTGCCAGCAGCCCCCTGGGGGTAGAATTAAATGAGCAGTTCTTC.

The chain is built from TRBV7-9 and TRBJ1-5; 7 bases are shared with TRBD1. The trim removed 7 bases at V and 4 bases at J, leaving 1 base unmatched. This CDR3 region has 12 residues. Germline loops: CDR1 SEHNR, CDR2 FQNEAQ (reference sequence). In DNA form, the CDR3 reads TGTGCCAGCACAGGGGGTAATCAGCCCCAGCATTTT. Protein sequence: CASTGGNQPQHF.

The chain has TRBV30 and TRBJ1-4; D is uncertain. The V end was cut by 2 bases, the J end by 8 bases, with 12 bases between. Germline CDR1 GTSNPN, CDR2 SVGIG (reference sequence). The CDR3 covers 13 residues. In DNA, the CDR3 is TGTGCCTGGAGTAGCGCGACTCGGGAAAAACTGTTTTTT. As protein: CAWSSATREKLFF.

The chain recombines TRBV30 with TRBJ2-6, with TRBD1 as a possible D gene (5 bases). The CDR3 covers 15 residues. Trimming took 4 bases from V and 1 from J, leaving 11 bases between them. From germline, CDR1 is GTSNPN and CDR2 SVGIG (reference sequence). CDR3 coding DNA: TGTGCCTGGACCCGTAGGGGATCTGGGGCCAACGTCCTGACTTTC. Translating it yields CAWTRRGSGANVLTF. Filled out from reference TRBV30 and TRBJ2-6, the complete variable domain reads SQTIHQWPATLVQPVGSPLSLECTVEGTSNPNLYWYRQAAGRGLQLLFYSVGIGQISSEVPQNLSASRPQDRQFILSSKKLLLSDSGFYLCAWTRRGSGANVLTFGAGSRLTVL.

This clone has just a few counts. The chain uses TRBV9 and TRBJ2-6, with D perhaps TRBD2 (5 bases). Per germline, CDR1 SGDLS and CDR2 YYNGEE. Trimming pared 1 base from V and 2 bases from J, leaving 13 bases between. The CDR3 is 17 amino acids. Here the CDR3 reads CASSVPASFAGANVLTF. DNA for the CDR3: TGTGCCAGCAGCGTACCGGCTAGCTTCGCTGGGGCCAACGTCCTGACTTTC.

The chain employs TRBV27 and TRBJ2-1; D is undetermined. The ends were cut back, 6 bases at V and 0 bases at J, with 6 bases in the middle. CDR1 and CDR2 from the germline V gene are MNHEY and SMNVEV (reference sequence). The CDR3 is made up of 13 amino acids. In DNA, the CDR3 is TGTGCCAGCAGACCTAGCTCCTACAATGAGCAGTTCTTC. This translates into CASRPSSYNEQFF.